This note documents a single T cell receptor beta chain sequence. The junction and the germline gene differ at one end; a read error may be behind it. The V gene's germline CDR1 is SGHTA and CDR2 FQGNSA. This CDR3 contains 15 residues. Repertoires were generated with immunoSEQ multiplex PCR, while TCRdb's copy carries only in-frame clones and drops some. This table holds around 150,000 clones, roughly 90% found once. This specimen comes from a study of T cell responses to AZD1222 COVID-19 vaccine. The chain employs TRBV7-2 and TRBJ2-1, with 11 positions matching TRBD2. The sequences come from peripheral blood, collected 28 days after the second AZD1222 dose. This receptor was obtained from an adult who received the AZD1222 COVID-19 vaccine. In nucleotides, the CDR3 is TGTGCCAGCACCTTACTAGCGGGAGCTTATATTGAGCAGTTCTTC. Residues: CASTLLAGAYIEQFF.